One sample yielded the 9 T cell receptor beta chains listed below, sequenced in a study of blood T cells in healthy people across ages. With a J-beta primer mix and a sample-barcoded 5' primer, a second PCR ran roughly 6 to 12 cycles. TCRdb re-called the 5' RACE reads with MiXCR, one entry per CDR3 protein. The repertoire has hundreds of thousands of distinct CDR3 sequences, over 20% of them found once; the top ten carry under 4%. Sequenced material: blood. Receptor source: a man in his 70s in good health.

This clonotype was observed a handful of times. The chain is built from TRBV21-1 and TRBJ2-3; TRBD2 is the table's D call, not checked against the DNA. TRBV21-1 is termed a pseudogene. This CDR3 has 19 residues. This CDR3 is CASSKYLSAREASTDTQYF. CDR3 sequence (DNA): TGTGCCAGCAGCAAATATTTATCAGCTCGGGAGGCAAGCACAGATACGCAGTATTTT.

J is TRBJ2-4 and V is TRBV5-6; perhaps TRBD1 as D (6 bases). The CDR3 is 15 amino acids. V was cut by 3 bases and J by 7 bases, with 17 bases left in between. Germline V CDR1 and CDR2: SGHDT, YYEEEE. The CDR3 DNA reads TGTGCCAGCAGCTATATACAGGGACCTTATAACATTCAGTACTTC. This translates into CASSYIQGPYNIQYF. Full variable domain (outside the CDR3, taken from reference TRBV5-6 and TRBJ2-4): DAGVTQSPTHLIKTRGQQVTLRCSPKSGHDTVSWYQQALGQGPQFIFQYYEEEERQRGNFPDRFSGHQFPNYSSELNVNALLLGDSALYLCASSYIQGPYNIQYFGAGTRLSVL.

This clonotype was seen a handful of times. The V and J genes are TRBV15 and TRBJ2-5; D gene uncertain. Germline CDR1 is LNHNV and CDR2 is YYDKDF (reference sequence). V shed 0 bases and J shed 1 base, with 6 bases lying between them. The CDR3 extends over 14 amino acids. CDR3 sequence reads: CATSRDSRQETQYF. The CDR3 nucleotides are TGTGCCACCAGCAGAGACAGCCGCCAAGAGACCCAGTACTTC. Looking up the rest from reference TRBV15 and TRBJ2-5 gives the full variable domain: DAMVIQNPRYQVTQFGKPVTLSCSQTLNHNVMYWYQQKSSQAPKLLFHYYDKDFNNEADTPDNFQSRRPNTSFCFLDIRSPGLGDTAMYLCATSRDSRQETQYFGPGTRLLVL.

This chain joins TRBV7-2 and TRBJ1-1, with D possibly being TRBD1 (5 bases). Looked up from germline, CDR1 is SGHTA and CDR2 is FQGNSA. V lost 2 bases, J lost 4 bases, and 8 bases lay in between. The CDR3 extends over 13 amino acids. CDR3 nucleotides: TGTGCCAGCAGCTTATCAGGGCGCACTGAAGCTTTCTTT. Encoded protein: CASSLSGRTEAFF.

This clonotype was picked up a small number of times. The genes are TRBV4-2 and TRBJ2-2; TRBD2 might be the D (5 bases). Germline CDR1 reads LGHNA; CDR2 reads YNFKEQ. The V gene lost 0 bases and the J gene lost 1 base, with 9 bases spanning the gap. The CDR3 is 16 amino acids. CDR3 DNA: TGTGCCAGCAGCCAAGAACCCCGGGAGAACACCGGGGAGCTGTTTTTT. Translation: CASSQEPRENTGELFF.

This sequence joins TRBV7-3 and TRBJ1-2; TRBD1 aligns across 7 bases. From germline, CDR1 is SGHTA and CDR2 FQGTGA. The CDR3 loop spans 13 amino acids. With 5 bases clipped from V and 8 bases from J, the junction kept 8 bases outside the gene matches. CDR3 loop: CASSVTGAQGYTF. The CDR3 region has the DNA TGTGCCAGCAGCGTCACAGGGGCGCAAGGCTACACCTTC.

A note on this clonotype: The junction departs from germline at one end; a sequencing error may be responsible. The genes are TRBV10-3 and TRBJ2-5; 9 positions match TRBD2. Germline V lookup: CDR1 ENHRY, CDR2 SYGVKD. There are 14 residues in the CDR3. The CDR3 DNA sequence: TGTGCCAGCAGTATCGGACTAGCGTCCCGGGGCCAGTACTTC. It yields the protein CASSIGLASRGQYF.

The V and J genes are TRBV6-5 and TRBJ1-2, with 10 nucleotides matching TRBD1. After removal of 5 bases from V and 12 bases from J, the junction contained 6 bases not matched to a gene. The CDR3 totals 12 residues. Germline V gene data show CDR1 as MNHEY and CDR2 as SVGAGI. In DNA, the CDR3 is TGTGCCAGCAGTCCCGGGACAGGGGTTCACACCTTC. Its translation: CASSPGTGVHTF.

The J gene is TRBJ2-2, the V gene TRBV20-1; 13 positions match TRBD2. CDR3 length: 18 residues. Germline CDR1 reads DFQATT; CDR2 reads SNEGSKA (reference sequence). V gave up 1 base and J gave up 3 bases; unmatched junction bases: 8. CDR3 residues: CSARAPGLAGSDTGELFF. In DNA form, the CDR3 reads TGCAGTGCTAGAGCGCCGGGACTAGCGGGATCGGACACCGGGGAGCTGTTTTTT.